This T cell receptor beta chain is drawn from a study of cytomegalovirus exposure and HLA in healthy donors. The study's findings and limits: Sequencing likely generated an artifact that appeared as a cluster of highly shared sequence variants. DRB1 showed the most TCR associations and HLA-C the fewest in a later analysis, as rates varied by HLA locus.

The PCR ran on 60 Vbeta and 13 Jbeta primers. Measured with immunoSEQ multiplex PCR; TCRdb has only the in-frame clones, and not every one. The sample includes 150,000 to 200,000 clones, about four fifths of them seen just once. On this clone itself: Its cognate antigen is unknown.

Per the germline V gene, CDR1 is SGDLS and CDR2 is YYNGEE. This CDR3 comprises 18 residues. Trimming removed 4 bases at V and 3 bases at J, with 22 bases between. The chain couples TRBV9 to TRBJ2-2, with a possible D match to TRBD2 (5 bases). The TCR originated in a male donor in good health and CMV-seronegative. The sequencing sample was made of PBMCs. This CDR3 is CASSPRGRLLRDTGELFF. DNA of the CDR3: TGTGCCAGCAGCCCTCGCGGAAGGCTTCTGCGGGACACCGGGGAGCTGTTTTTT.